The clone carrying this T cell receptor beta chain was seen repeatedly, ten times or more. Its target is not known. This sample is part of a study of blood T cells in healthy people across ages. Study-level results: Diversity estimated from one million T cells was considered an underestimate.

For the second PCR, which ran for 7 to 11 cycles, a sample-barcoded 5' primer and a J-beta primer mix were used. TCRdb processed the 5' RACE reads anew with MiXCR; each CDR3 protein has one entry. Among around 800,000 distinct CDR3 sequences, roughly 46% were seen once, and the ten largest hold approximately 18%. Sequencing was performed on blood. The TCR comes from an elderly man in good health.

CDR3 in amino acids: CSARDLAGAEYEQYF. The CDR3 bases are TGCAGTGCTAGAGATTTAGCGGGAGCAGAGTACGAGCAGTACTTC. J is TRBJ2-7 and V is TRBV20-1, with 9 bases matching TRBD2. Germline V gives CDR1 DFQATT, CDR2 SNEGSKA (reference sequence). The length of the CDR3 is 15 residues. With V trimmed by 0 bases and J by 4 bases, 7 bases remained unmatched.